The text below deals with one TCR beta chain. The antigen is not known. The sample originates from a study of CD4+ T cells in melanoma. Study-wide findings and caveats: A reported correlation linked neoantigen-specific CD4+ T cells to CD8+, macrophage and B cell function. In melanoma, neoantigen-specific CD4+ T cells reportedly differed in differentiation state.

Deletions cut 4 bases from V and 0 bases from J, with 10 bases between. The CDR3 covers 14 residues. From germline, CDR1 is SGHRS and CDR2 YFSETQ. Assay: immunoSEQ multiplex PCR; the TCRdb copy retains only in-frame clones and omits some. The table includes some 21,000 clones, about 80% detected once. J is TRBJ1-1 and V is TRBV5-1; D uncertain. The specimen sequenced was cells from a culture (not recorded whether cultured in vitro). The TCR was taken from a human donor with melanoma. The DNA of the CDR3 is TGCGCCAGCAGCCGCGACGGATTGAACACTGAAGCTTTCTTT. Amino acids: CASSRDGLNTEAFF.